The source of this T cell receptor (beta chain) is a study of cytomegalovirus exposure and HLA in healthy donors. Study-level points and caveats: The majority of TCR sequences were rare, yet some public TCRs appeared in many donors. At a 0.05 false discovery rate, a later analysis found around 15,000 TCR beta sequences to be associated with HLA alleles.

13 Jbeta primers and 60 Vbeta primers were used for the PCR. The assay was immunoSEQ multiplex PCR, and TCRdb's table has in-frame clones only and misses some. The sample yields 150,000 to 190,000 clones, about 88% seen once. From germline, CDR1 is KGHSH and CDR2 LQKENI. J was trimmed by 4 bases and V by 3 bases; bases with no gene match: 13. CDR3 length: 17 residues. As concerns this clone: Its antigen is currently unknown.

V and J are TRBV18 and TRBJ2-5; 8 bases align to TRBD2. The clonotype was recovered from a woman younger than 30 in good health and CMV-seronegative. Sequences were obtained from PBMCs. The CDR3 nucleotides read TGTGCCAGCTCACCCGGACTAGCCAAACTGTCCGGAGAGACCCAGTACTTC. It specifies CASSPGLAKLSGETQYF.